Relative to its sample, the clone carrying this T cell receptor beta chain is medium-sized (0.01 to 0.1%). What it binds is not known. The germline V gene has CDR1 SGHAT and CDR2 FQNNGV. CDR3 length equals 17 residues. Trimming took 4 bases from V and 1 from J; bases not matched to a gene: 12. TCR alpha and TCR beta cDNA libraries with sample barcodes and UMIs came from 5'RACE using constant-segment primers. TCRdb reprocessed the 5' RACE reads via MiXCR and lists one record per CDR3 protein. The sample holds 250,000 to 300,000 distinct CDR3 sequences, about 16% seen once. This sample is part of a study of T-cell memory formation after mild COVID-19. Background on the study: TCR clusters were mostly donor specific. General study points: Most CD4+ clones that shrank were in CM and EM, while CD8+ ones turned up in EMRA. Pre-infection memory held some responding clones, suggesting pre-existing cross-reactive T cells responded.

The TCR originated in a man between 18 and 35 years old who had mild COVID-19 (a few samples of this study predate the infection). Cell type and time point are not known. The chain recombines TRBV11-2 with TRBJ1-1, with 7 bases identical to TRBD1. The specimen sequenced was PBMCs or a T cell subset sorted from them (not recorded which). The CDR3 DNA reads TGTGCCAGCAGCTCCCCAGGGGGTACGGCAAGGAACACTGAAGCTTTCTTT. Protein: CASSSPGGTARNTEAFF.